The 18 T cell receptor beta chains presented below share a single source sample, sequenced in a study of beta chain features in type 1 diabetes (dated by TCRdb to 2016 to 2018). What the study reported, not specific to this receptor: In all four CD4+ subsets, TCRB CDR3 length was moderately but significantly shorter in type 1 diabetes patients.

Libraries were constructed by the immunoSEQ multiplex PCR assay. All of the isolated RNA was reverse transcribed with the High Capacity cDNA Reverse Transcription Kit, so expressed TCRB transcripts were sequenced. TCRdb retrieved this table from immuneACCESS and kept in-frame rearrangements only. Not all clones are present; in checked studies, unresolved V genes account for under half, and no reason is known for the remainder. The sample contains a few hundred thousand clones, 9.5% to 10% of them found a single time. 0.55% to 0.75% of the sample goes to the ten largest clones. Their antigen targets remain unknown. The sequenced sample was central memory CD4+ T cells from blood. Receptors originate from a man aged 30 to 45 with type 1 diabetes.

The table lists this clone with many counts. This rearrangement joins TRBV7-9 to TRBJ2-3, with D unclear. Germline V gives CDR1 SEHNR, CDR2 FQNEAQ (reference sequence). The CDR3 is made up of 14 amino acids. The V end lost 3 bases, the J end lost 2 bases, and 9 bases lay between the germline ends. CDR3 protein: CASSLGITTDTQYF. The CDR3 DNA sequence: TGTGCCAGCAGCTTGGGGATAACCACAGATACGCAGTATTTT.

This clone was observed a handful of times. The chain uses TRBV29-1 and TRBJ1-2, with TRBD1 matching 8 bases. Looked up from germline, CDR1 is SQVTM and CDR2 is ANQGSEA. The CDR3 sequence is 11 residues long. Trimming at V came to 6 bases and at J to 8 bases, leaving 5 bases not matched to a gene. This chain's CDR3 is CSVEQGGGYTF. The CDR3 DNA reads TGCAGCGTGGAACAGGGGGGAGGCTACACCTTC.

This clone has more than one count but fewer than ten. The chain carries TRBV18 and TRBJ1-1; D unclear. Trimming stripped 0 bases from V and 5 bases from J, with 13 bases between. CDR1 is KGHSH, CDR2 LQKENI, per germline. The CDR3 is 15 residues long. CDR3 loop: CASSPPSGSKTEAFF. The CDR3 coding sequence is TGTGCCAGCTCACCACCGTCCGGGTCCAAGACTGAAGCTTTCTTT. Full variable domain (outside the CDR3, taken from reference TRBV18 and TRBJ1-1): NAGVMQNPRHLVRRRGQEARLRCSPMKGHSHVYWYRQLPEEGLKFMVYLQKENIIDESGMPKERFSAEFPKEGPSILRIQQVVRGDSAAYFCASSPPSGSKTEAFFGQGTRLTVV.

The rearrangement links TRBV28 to TRBJ1-1, with D possibly matching TRBD1 (5 bases). V dropped 6 bases and J dropped 0 bases, with 14 bases sitting between them. This CDR3 is 15 amino acids long. The germline CDR1 and CDR2 sequences are MDHEN and SYDVKM. CDR3 bases: TGTGCCAGCAGCCCCTTGAAGGGGCTGAACACTGAAGCTTTCTTT. Translating it yields CASSPLKGLNTEAFF.

The CDR3 region has the DNA TGTGCCAGCAGTCCACCCAAGGCAGGACCCCAAGAGACCCAGTACTTC. Protein sequence: CASSPPKAGPQETQYF. The chain has TRBV5-4 and TRBJ2-5, with D uncertain. Germline CDR1 reads SGHNT; CDR2 reads YYREEE (reference sequence). V was trimmed by 5 bases and J by 1 base, leaving 18 bases between them. The CDR3 is 16 amino acids. Looking up the rest from reference TRBV5-4 and TRBJ2-5 gives the full variable domain: ETGVTQSPTHLIKTRGQQVTLRCSSQSGHNTVSWYQQALGQGPQFIFQYYREEENGRGNFPPRFSGLQFPNYSSELNVNALELDDSALYLCASSPPKAGPQETQYFGPGTRLLVL.

V usage is TRBV5-1 and J usage is TRBJ2-7; no clear D gene. The CDR3 has 13 amino acids. Germline assignment: CDR1 SGHRS and CDR2 YFSETQ. V was clipped by 4 bases and J by 2 bases, with 10 bases between them. The CDR3 region has the DNA TGCGCCAGCAGCCAAGAATGGGCCTACGAGCAGTACTTC. It specifies CASSQEWAYEQYF.

This clone was seen only a few times. Other DNA sequences in the same sample also yield this CDR3. V gene TRBV28 combines with J gene TRBJ1-2, with unresolved D. In germline, CDR1 is MDHEN, CDR2 SYDVKM. Deletions cut 6 bases from V and 2 bases from J, with 7 bases between. The CDR3 runs to 12 residues. The CDR3 reads CASSLGNYGYTF. The DNA of the CDR3 is TGTGCCAGCAGCCTGGGGAACTATGGCTACACCTTC.

This clone has at least ten counts. The chain couples TRBV7-9 to TRBJ2-7; D is ambiguous. The CDR3 extends over 12 amino acids. Germline V lookup: CDR1 SEHNR, CDR2 FQNEAQ (reference sequence). Between the trimmed V and J ends, which lost 5 bases and 3 bases, there was a span of 8 bases. The chain's CDR3 is CASSRGGYEQYF. The CDR3 DNA reads TGTGCCAGCAGCCGAGGCGGCTACGAGCAGTACTTC.

The chain joins TRBV10-3 to TRBJ2-3; maybe TRBD2 (6 bases). V lost 10 bases, J lost 7 bases, and 27 bases lay in between. Germline V lookup: CDR1 ENHRY, CDR2 SYGVKD. This CDR3 comprises 16 residues. The CDR3 sequence is CASSRAVGGEVHTQYF. For the CDR3, the DNA is TGTGCCAGCAGCCGCGCAGTGGGCGGGGAAGTGCATACGCAGTATTTT.

This sequence joins TRBV29-1 and TRBJ1-4, with 7 bases matching TRBD1. CDR1 is SQVTM, CDR2 ANQGSEA, per germline. Germline trimming cut 7 bases from V and 8 bases from J; bases unmatched to any gene: 4. This CDR3 has 11 residues. This chain's CDR3 is CSGGQKEKLFF. CDR3 in DNA: TGCAGCGGGGGACAGAAGGAAAAACTGTTTTTT.

This clone showed up just a few times. This rearrangement joins TRBV28 to TRBJ2-7; maybe TRBD2 (7 bases). Trimming took off 6 bases at V and 6 bases at J, with 21 bases between the two ends. Germline CDR1 reads MDHEN; CDR2 reads SYDVKM. This CDR3 has 15 amino acids. The CDR3 nucleotides read TGTGCCAGCAGAGTCTGGGGGGGCGCTTCAGGCGAGCAGTACTTC. Amino acid sequence: CASRVWGGASGEQYF.

This clone was detected a few times. The rearrangement joins TRBV6-5 to TRBJ1-5; tentatively, D is TRBD1 (6 bases). This CDR3 spans 14 amino acids. V dropped 9 bases and J dropped 2 bases, with 14 bases sitting between them. Germline V lookup: CDR1 MNHEY, CDR2 SVGAGI. CDR3 protein: CASEQGSGNQPQHF. The CDR3 DNA follows: TGTGCCAGTGAACAGGGCAGTGGCAATCAGCCCCAGCATTTT.

This chain connects TRBV18 to TRBJ1-5; D perhaps matches TRBD1 (5 bases). The CDR3 length is 14 residues. Between the trimmed V and J ends, which lost 4 bases and 5 bases, there was a span of 12 bases. Germline V gives CDR1 KGHSH, CDR2 LQKENI. CDR3 sequence reads: CASSLDRSHQPQHF. CDR3 in DNA: TGTGCCAGCTCACTTGACAGATCCCATCAGCCCCAGCATTTT.

This clone appeared a few times. The chain combines TRBV14 with TRBJ2-3; a weak D match, TRBD2 (5 bases). Trimming removed 0 bases from V and 8 bases from J, with 21 bases in between. From germline, CDR1 is SGHDN and CDR2 FVKESK. The CDR3 is made up of 17 amino acids. The DNA for the CDR3 is TGTGCCAGCAGCCAAGAGCGATCGGGATCCCATTTGGGTACGCAGTATTTT. Residues: CASSQERSGSHLGTQYF. Together with reference TRBV14 and TRBJ2-3, the CDR3 gives the full variable domain: EAGVTQFPSHSVIEKGQTVTLRCDPISGHDNLYWYRRVMGKEIKFLLHFVKESKQDESGMPNNRFLAERTGGTYSTLKVQPAELEDSGVYFCASSQERSGSHLGTQYFGPGTRLTVL.

This chain uses TRBV25-1 with TRBJ2-5; maybe TRBD1 (5 bases). The CDR3 covers 13 residues. Germline values: CDR1 MGHDK, CDR2 SYGVNS. Trimming removed 6 bases from V and 6 bases from J, with 14 bases in between. CDR3 sequence reads: CASSFAGQQTQYF. Here the CDR3 DNA reads TGTGCCAGCAGCTTCGCAGGGCAACAGACCCAGTACTTC.

At least ten counts were recorded for this clone. This rearrangement joins TRBV10-3 to TRBJ1-1; TRBD1 is a possible D gene (5 bases). This CDR3 has 14 amino acids. Germline V gene data show CDR1 as ENHRY and CDR2 as SYGVKD. V was shortened by 6 bases and J by 3 bases, with 14 bases between the two germline ends. CDR3 residues: CAIRATGGDTEAFF. In nucleotides, the CDR3 is TGTGCCATCAGGGCCACAGGAGGGGACACTGAAGCTTTCTTT.

This clone was observed a few times. This rearrangement joins TRBV19 to TRBJ2-2; D gene uncertain. In germline, CDR1 is LNHDA, CDR2 SQIVND (reference sequence). V lost 6 bases to trimming and J lost 6 bases, with 14 bases between them. The CDR3 is made up of 14 amino acids. The CDR3 region is CASSTGYGPGELFF. The CDR3 DNA reads TGTGCCAGTAGCACTGGGTACGGACCCGGGGAGCTGTTTTTT.

This clone was observed a few times. The rearrangement uses TRBV7-3 and TRBJ2-3; TRBD2 agrees at 10 bases. This CDR3 contains 14 residues. Germline CDR1 and CDR2: SGHTA and FQGTGA. V shed 5 bases and J 6 bases; nucleotides not matched to a gene: 5. The CDR3, as DNA: TGTGCCAGCAGCCATAGCGGGAGGAGGGATACGCAGTATTTT. It yields the protein CASSHSGRRDTQYF.